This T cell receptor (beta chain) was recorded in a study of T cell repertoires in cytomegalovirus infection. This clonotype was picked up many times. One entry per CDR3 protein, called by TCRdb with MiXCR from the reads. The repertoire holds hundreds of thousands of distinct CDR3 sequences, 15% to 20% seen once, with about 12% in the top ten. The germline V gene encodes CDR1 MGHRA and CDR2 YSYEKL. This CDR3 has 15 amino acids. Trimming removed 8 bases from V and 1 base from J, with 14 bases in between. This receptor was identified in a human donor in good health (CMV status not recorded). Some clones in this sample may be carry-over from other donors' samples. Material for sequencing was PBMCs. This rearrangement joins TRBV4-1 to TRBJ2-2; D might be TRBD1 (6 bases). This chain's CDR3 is CASGFQGKNTGELFF. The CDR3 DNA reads TGCGCCAGCGGGTTTCAGGGGAAGAACACCGGGGAGCTGTTTTTT.